This T cell receptor (beta chain) stems from a study of cytomegalovirus exposure and HLA in healthy donors. Overall study findings and caveats: In vitro work confirmed that a few CMV-associated chains recognize CMV antigens. Further analysis was carried out later, and it showed several of the most significant clusters appearing linked to common viral pathogens. Accurate prediction of HLA-A and HLA-B alleles (for most subjects) was reportedly achieved from TCR beta sequences. A later analysis linked a missense variant in DCLRE1C to the trimming of TCR beta V and J genes.

60 Vbeta and 13 Jbeta primers were used in PCR. Method: immunoSEQ multiplex PCR; TCRdb's copy keeps in-frame clones and lacks some. Of about 230,000 clones listed, 85% to 90% are singletons. As to this clone: Its antigen is still unknown.

The CDR3 is 18 residues long. Germline lookup yields CDR1 MGHRA and CDR2 YSYEKL. Between the trimmed V and J ends, which lost 6 bases and 3 bases, there was a span of 24 bases. This clonotype was sampled from a human donor in good health. Sequenced input: PBMCs. The V gene is TRBV4-1, the J gene TRBJ1-3, with D possibly matching TRBD1 (6 bases). The CDR3 reads CASRKVAGTRGFGNTIYF. DNA of the CDR3: TGCGCCAGCAGGAAGGTAGCGGGGACACGCGGGTTTGGAAACACCATATATTTT.